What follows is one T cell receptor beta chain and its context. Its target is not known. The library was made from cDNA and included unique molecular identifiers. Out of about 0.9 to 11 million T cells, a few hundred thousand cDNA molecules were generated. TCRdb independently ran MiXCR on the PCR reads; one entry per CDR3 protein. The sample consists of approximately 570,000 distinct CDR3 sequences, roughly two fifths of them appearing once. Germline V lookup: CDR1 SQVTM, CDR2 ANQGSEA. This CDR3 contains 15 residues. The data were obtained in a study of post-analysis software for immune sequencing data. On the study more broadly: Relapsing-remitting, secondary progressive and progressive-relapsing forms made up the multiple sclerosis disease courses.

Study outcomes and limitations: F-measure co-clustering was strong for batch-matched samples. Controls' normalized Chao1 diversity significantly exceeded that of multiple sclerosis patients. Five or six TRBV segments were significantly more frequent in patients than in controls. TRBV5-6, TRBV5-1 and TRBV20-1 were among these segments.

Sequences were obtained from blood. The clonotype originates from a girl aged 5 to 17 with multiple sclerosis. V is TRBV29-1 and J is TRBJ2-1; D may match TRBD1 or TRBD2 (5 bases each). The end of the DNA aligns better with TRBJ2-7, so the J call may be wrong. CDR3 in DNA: TGCAGCGTTCGGGATGGACATTTCTTCCACAATGAGCAGTACTTC. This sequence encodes CSVRDGHFFHNEQYF.